Below are 27 T cell receptor beta chains sequenced from a single sample in a study of tumor and adjacent non-tumor tissue in lung cancer. The library came from three nested PCR rounds adapted from ARM-PCR protocols. A single record per CDR3 protein comes from TCRdb applying MiXCR to the multiplex PCR reads. The data show some 66,000 distinct CDR3 sequences, around two thirds seen once. This sample's RNA came from whole unsorted tissue. More than 3 cm separated this lung sample from the edge of the tumor. Sequencing was carried out using distant non-tumor lung tissue. Receptor source: a man between 65 and 85 years old with non-small cell lung cancer.

As for this clonotype: A much bigger clone sits one base away, suggesting this may be a read error. The chain is built from TRBV6-1 and TRBJ2-7; possibly TRBD2 for D (5 bases). V was shortened by 6 bases and J by 5 bases, with 11 bases between the two germline ends. The germline gives CDR1 MNHNS, CDR2 SASEGT. The CDR3 runs 12 residues. In DNA form, the CDR3 reads TGTGCCAGCAGGAGGGTTCCCGACGAGCAGTACTTC. Its translation is CASRRVPDEQYF.

This clonotype was counted only a few times. It may be a read error: a sequence one base away is much more abundant. This chain links TRBV4-2 with TRBJ2-1, with 8 bases aligning to TRBD1. Losses at the gene ends were 6 bases for V and 6 bases for J; bases not matched to a gene: 13. Germline V CDR1 and CDR2: LGHNA, YNFKEQ. CDR3 size: 16 residues. CDR3 in DNA: TGTGCCAGCAGTCTCTTCGACAGGGGCCTCGGCAATGAGCAGTTCTTC. Its protein product is CASSLFDRGLGNEQFF.

Concerning this clonotype: A read error may explain this, as a much larger clone is one base away. The chain combines TRBV30 with TRBJ2-2, with 7 bases fitting TRBD1. CDR1 is GTSNPN and CDR2 is SVGIG in the germline V gene (reference sequence). The CDR3 sequence is 14 residues long. CDR3 in amino acids: CVWNRGPTTGELFF. CDR3 DNA sequence: TGTGTCTGGAATAGGGGGCCGACCACCGGGGAGCTGTTTTTT.

Notes on this clonotype: The junction and the germline gene differ at one end; a read error may be behind it. This chain connects TRBV29-1 to TRBJ2-2; D perhaps matches TRBD2 (5 bases). The CDR3 is made up of 14 amino acids. The germline V gene has CDR1 SQVTM and CDR2 ANQGSEA. The CDR3 loop reads CSAHMVGNTGELFF. The CDR3 bases are TGCAGCGCTCATATGGTCGGGAACACCGGGGAGCTATTTTTT.

Comments on this clonotype: Germline is not matched at one junction end, which may reflect a read error. This chain uses TRBV12-3 or TRBV12-4 with TRBJ1-5; no clear D gene. This CDR3 region has 13 residues. CDR3 coding DNA: TGCGCCAACAGCCAAAGTAGCAATCAGCCCCAGCATTTT. It encodes CANSQSSNQPQHF.

The sample holds many counts of this clonotype. The chain joins TRBV29-1 to TRBJ2-3; D is uncertain. CDR3 size: 16 residues. The V gene lost 4 bases and the J gene lost 0 bases, with 17 bases spanning the gap. Germline CDR1 is SQVTM and CDR2 is ANQGSEA. The CDR3 is CSVVFGPSFSTDTQYF. For the CDR3, the DNA is TGCAGCGTTGTATTTGGGCCCTCCTTTAGCACAGATACGCAGTATTTT.

This clonotype was seen many times. This chain joins TRBV5-6 and TRBJ2-1; 8 nucleotides agree with TRBD1. From germline, CDR1 is SGHDT and CDR2 YYEEEE. This CDR3 contains 13 residues. Trimming removed 4 bases from V and 10 bases from J; junction bases left unmatched: 7. The CDR3 DNA is TGTGCCAGCAGCCCGACAGGGGTTTTCGAGCAGTTCTTC. It is translated as CASSPTGVFEQFF.

For this clonotype: Germline is not matched at one junction end, which may reflect a read error. V gene TRBV11-2 combines with J gene TRBJ1-1; 7 nucleotides align to TRBD1. The germline CDR1 and CDR2 sequences are SGHAT and FQNNGV. The CDR3 is 16 residues long. The CDR3 sequence: CASSKTQGGVDTEASF. Written as DNA, the CDR3 is TGTGCCAGCAGCAAGACCCAAGGGGGCGTTGACACTGAAGCTTCCTTT. The whole variable domain, filled in from reference TRBV11-2 and TRBJ1-1, reads EAGVAQSPRYKIIEKRQSVAFWCNPISGHATLYWYQQILGQGPKLLIQFQNNGVVDDSQLPKDRFSAERLKGVDSTLKIQPAKLEDSAVYLCASSKTQGGVDTEASFGQGTRLTVV.

The rearrangement links TRBV28 to TRBJ2-2; TRBD1 agrees at 7 bases. Germline loops: CDR1 MDHEN, CDR2 SYDVKM. The CDR3 consists of 16 residues. The V and J ends lost 1 base and 14 bases, in that order; junction bases with no gene match: 16. CDR3 in DNA: TGTGCCAGCAGTTTATATGCAGGACAGGACGCCGTGGAACTGTTTTTT. Translating gives CASSLYAGQDAVELFF.

This clonotype occurred many times. This CDR3 is CASSSPGQGAFRKGYTF. In DNA form, the CDR3 reads TGTGCCAGCAGCTCCCCGGGACAGGGGGCGTTTAGGAAAGGCTACACCTTC. V gene TRBV5-4 combines with J gene TRBJ1-2; 12 bases fit TRBD1. Trimming at V came to 3 bases and at J to 8 bases, leaving 14 bases not matched to a gene. Per germline, CDR1 SGHNT and CDR2 YYREEE (reference sequence). The CDR3 runs to 17 residues.

Comments on this clonotype: As the CDR3 is not closed by the conserved phenylalanine or tryptophan, this likely results from a read error. The rearrangement uses TRBV5-6 and TRBJ1-2, with 10 bases fitting TRBD1. CDR3 length equals 16 residues. Germline values: CDR1 SGHDT, CDR2 YYEEEE. V lost 2 bases, J lost 8 bases, and 12 bases stayed unmatched. CDR3 sequence reads: CASSFGTGVQPGGYTS. CDR3 nucleotide sequence: TGTGCCAGCAGCTTCGGGACAGGGGTCCAACCGGGAGGCTACACCTCC.

In regard to this clonotype: The conserved phenylalanine or tryptophan is not found at the CDR3 terminus, so this likely reflects a read error. This chain joins TRBV11-2 and TRBJ2-7; the match to TRBD1 covers 7 bases. Germline CDR1 SGHAT, CDR2 FQNNGV. This CDR3 comprises 14 residues. Trimming cost V 8 bases and J 3 bases; bases outside gene matches: 10. The CDR3 coding sequence is TGTGCCAGCGGCGAAGGGGACAGAAACTACGAGCAGTACCTC. Its translation is CASGEGDRNYEQYL.

In the case of this clonotype: Because it lacks the conserved phenylalanine or tryptophan at the end, this CDR3 is likely a read error. The rearrangement uses TRBV29-1 and TRBJ2-7; 13 nucleotides line up with TRBD2. CDR3 length: 14 residues. Unmatched junction bases numbered 11, after V lost 8 bases and J lost 7 bases. Germline loops: CDR1 SQVTM, CDR2 ANQGSEA. The CDR3 nucleotides read TGCAGCACGCAACTAGCGGGGGGGCCTCGGGAGCAGTACATC. This codes for CSTQLAGGPREQYI.

This clonotype was detected many times. V usage is TRBV6-5 and J usage is TRBJ2-7, with D tentatively TRBD1 (6 bases). CDR1 is MNHEY and CDR2 is SVGAGI in the germline V gene. The CDR3 is 15 amino acids. Trimming shortened V by 6 bases and J by 3 bases, and 18 bases separated the two germline ends. This CDR3 is CASRRYRDPNYEQYF. The CDR3 nucleotides read TGTGCCAGCAGACGATACAGGGATCCAAACTACGAGCAGTACTTC.

This clonotype was seen many times. The V and J genes are TRBV12-3 or TRBV12-4 and TRBJ2-7; tentatively, D is TRBD2 (6 bases). The CDR3 loop spans 13 amino acids. Between the trimmed V and J ends, which lost 6 bases and 6 bases, there was a span of 15 bases. CDR3 bases: TGTGCCAGCAGCTTGACTAGGACGGCCGAGCAGTACTTC. This sequence encodes CASSLTRTAEQYF.

This clonotype was seen ten or more times. The chain uses TRBV10-2 and TRBJ2-7; 7 positions agree with TRBD1. Unmatched junction bases numbered 9, after V lost 8 bases and J lost 5 bases. Germline CDR1 reads WSHSY; CDR2 reads SAAADI. The CDR3 totals 13 residues. The CDR3 loop reads CASHPTGDHEQYF. For the CDR3, the DNA is TGCGCCAGCCACCCAACAGGGGACCACGAGCAGTACTTC.

This chain joins TRBV11-2 and TRBJ1-1, with a possible D match to TRBD1 (6 bases). Trimming left V 5 bases short and J 4 bases short, with 20 bases between. The CDR3 spans 16 residues. Germline V lookup: CDR1 SGHAT, CDR2 FQNNGV. This chain's CDR3 is CASSPLPTRGATEAFF. The DNA for the CDR3 is TGTGCCAGCAGCCCCCTACCCACCCGGGGGGCCACTGAAGCTTTCTTT. Based on the CDR3 plus reference TRBV11-2 and TRBJ1-1, the full variable domain is EAGVAQSPRYKIIEKRQSVAFWCNPISGHATLYWYQQILGQGPKLLIQFQNNGVVDDSQLPKDRFSAERLKGVDSTLKIQPAKLEDSAVYLCASSPLPTRGATEAFFGQGTRLTVV.

Many counts were recorded for this clonotype. The rearrangement links TRBV28 to TRBJ2-7; TRBD2 is a possible D gene (7 bases). Germline values: CDR1 MDHEN, CDR2 SYDVKM. The germline V and J ends were trimmed by 4 bases and 2 bases, with 18 bases remaining between them. CDR3 size: 16 residues. The CDR3 protein is CASSSTGQGTTYEQYF. The CDR3 coding sequence is TGTGCCAGCAGTTCCACAGGGCAGGGGACTACCTACGAGCAGTACTTC. The full variable domain, completed using reference TRBV28 and TRBJ2-7, is DVKVTQSSRYLVKRTGEKVFLECVQDMDHENMFWYRQDPGLGLRLIYFSYDVKMKEKGDIPEGYSVSREKKERFSLILESASTNQTSMYLCASSSTGQGTTYEQYFGPGTRLTVT.

V and J are TRBV4-1 and TRBJ2-6; perhaps TRBD1 as D (6 bases). The CDR3 has 16 residues. CDR1 and CDR2 (germline): MGHRA, YSYEKL. Trimming took off 8 bases at V and 8 bases at J, with 22 bases between the two ends. CDR3 coding DNA: TGCGCCAGCTGCCCGTTACAGGGCTCTGGATCCAACGTCCTGACTTTC. Translating it yields CASCPLQGSGSNVLTF.

A remark on this clonotype: This may come from a read error, since a much larger clone is one base off. The rearrangement joins TRBV6-1 to TRBJ2-5; no clear D. Germline V gene data show CDR1 as MNHNS and CDR2 as SASEGT. Trimming removed 5 bases from V and 2 bases from J, with 15 bases in between. This CDR3 comprises 15 residues. The CDR3 sequence: CASSRPQSPQETQYF. CDR3 nucleotide sequence: TGTGCCAGCAGTAGACCTCAGAGTCCGCAAGAGACCCAGTACTTC.

On this clonotype itself: A clone one base away is much larger, so this may be a read error. This chain joins TRBV6-5 and TRBJ1-1, with no clear D. Per germline, CDR1 MNHEY and CDR2 SVGAGI. The CDR3 totals 13 residues. V lost 6 bases and J lost 11, with 19 bases in between. The CDR3 sequence is CASSPTITERAFF. The CDR3 nucleotides are TGTGCCAGCAGCCCCACTATTACAGAGAGGGCTTTCTTT.

The chain uses TRBV5-1 and TRBJ2-7, with 12 bases that match TRBD2. Looked up from germline, CDR1 is SGHRS and CDR2 is YFSETQ. V trimming: 0 bases; J trimming: 6 bases; junction bases outside the gene matches: 4. The CDR3 is 15 residues long. The CDR3 sequence: CASSLELAGGREQYF. In DNA, the CDR3 is TGCGCCAGCAGCTTGGAGCTAGCGGGGGGGCGCGAGCAGTACTTC. Complete variable domain (other parts from reference TRBV5-1 and TRBJ2-7): KAGVTQTPRYLIKTRGQQVTLSCSPISGHRSVSWYQQTPGQGLQFLFEYFSETQRNKGNFPGRFSGRQFSNSRSEMNVSTLELGDSALYLCASSLELAGGREQYFGPGTRLTVT.

Worth noting for this clonotype: Without the conserved terminal phenylalanine or tryptophan, this CDR3 likely stems from a read error. V gene TRBV6-5 combines with J gene TRBJ2-5; tentative D call: TRBD1 (6 bases). The germline V and J ends were trimmed by 3 bases and 2 bases, with 13 bases remaining between them. The CDR3 is made up of 15 amino acids. CDR1 is MNHEY and CDR2 is SVGAGI in the germline V gene. The CDR3 here is CASSYQGMYQETQYI. CDR3 nucleotides: TGTGCCAGCAGTTATCAGGGGATGTATCAAGAGACCCAGTACATC.

There are a few counts of this clonotype. The rearrangement uses TRBV7-2 and TRBJ2-1; 9 bases fit TRBD1. The CDR3 extends over 15 amino acids. CDR1 is SGHTA and CDR2 is FQGNSA in the germline V gene. Losses at the gene ends were 5 bases for V and 7 bases for J; bases not matched to a gene: 9. The DNA of the CDR3 is TGTGCCAGCAGCCCCACGGGACAGGGTCTTAATGAGCAGTTCTTC. It codes for CASSPTGQGLNEQFF.

This clonotype was counted at least ten times. The chain joins TRBV12-3 or TRBV12-4 to TRBJ2-7; 7 bases are shared with TRBD2. V gave up 4 bases and J gave up 3 bases; unmatched junction bases: 12. The CDR3 sequence is 16 residues long. CDR3 bases: TGTGCCAGCAGTTGGTCGGGTGGGCGGGAGAACTACGAGCAGTACTTC. It is translated as CASSWSGGRENYEQYF.

The J gene is TRBJ1-1, the V gene TRBV5-4; D is uncertain. This CDR3 region has 16 residues. Germline values: CDR1 SGHNT, CDR2 YYREEE (reference sequence). Deletions cut 1 base from V and 0 bases from J, with 13 bases between. The CDR3: CASSLTRGRVNTEAFF. CDR3 nucleotide sequence: TGTGCCAGCAGCTTGACGCGGGGTCGCGTGAACACTGAAGCTTTCTTT.

This clonotype was seen many times. The rearrangement uses TRBV29-1 and TRBJ2-5; a possible D gene is TRBD1 (6 bases). Trimming took off 4 bases at V and 2 bases at J, with 11 bases between the two ends. This CDR3 spans 13 amino acids. Germline CDR1 reads SQVTM; CDR2 reads ANQGSEA. As DNA, the CDR3 is TGCAGCGTTGGTGACAGGTTGCAAGAGACCCAGTACTTC. Its protein is CSVGDRLQETQYF. Full variable domain (rest looked up from reference TRBV29-1 and TRBJ2-5): SAVISQKPSRDICQRGTSLTIQCQVDSQVTMMFWYRQQPGQSLTLIATANQGSEATYESGFVIDKFPISRPNLTFSTLTVSNMSPEDSSIYLCSVGDRLQETQYFGPGTRLLVL.